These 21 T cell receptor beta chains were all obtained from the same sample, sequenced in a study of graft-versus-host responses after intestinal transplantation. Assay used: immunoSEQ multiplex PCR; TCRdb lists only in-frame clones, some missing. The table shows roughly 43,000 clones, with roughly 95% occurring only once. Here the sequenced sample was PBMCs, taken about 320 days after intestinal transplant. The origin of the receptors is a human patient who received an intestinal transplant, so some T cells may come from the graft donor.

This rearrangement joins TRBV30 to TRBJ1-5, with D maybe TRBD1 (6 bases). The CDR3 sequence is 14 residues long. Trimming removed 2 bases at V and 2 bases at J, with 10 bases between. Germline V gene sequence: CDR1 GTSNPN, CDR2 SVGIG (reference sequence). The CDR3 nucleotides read TGTGCCTGGAGTTTAGGGGGTGGCAATCAGCCCCAGCATTTT. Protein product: CAWSLGGGNQPQHF.

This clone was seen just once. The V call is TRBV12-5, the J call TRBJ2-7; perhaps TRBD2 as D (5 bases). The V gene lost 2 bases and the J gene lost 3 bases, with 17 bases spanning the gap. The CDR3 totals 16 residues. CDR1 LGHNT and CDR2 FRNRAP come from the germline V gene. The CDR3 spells CASGLTTTGNNYEQYF. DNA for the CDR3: TGTGCTAGTGGTTTGACCACAACGGGGAACAACTACGAGCAGTACTTC. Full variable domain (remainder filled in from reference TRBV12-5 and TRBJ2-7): DARVTQTPRHKVTEMGQEVTMRCQPILGHNTVFWYRQTMMQGLELLAYFRNRAPLDDSGMPKDRFSAEMPDATLATLKIQPSEPRDSAVYFCASGLTTTGNNYEQYFGPGTRLTVT.

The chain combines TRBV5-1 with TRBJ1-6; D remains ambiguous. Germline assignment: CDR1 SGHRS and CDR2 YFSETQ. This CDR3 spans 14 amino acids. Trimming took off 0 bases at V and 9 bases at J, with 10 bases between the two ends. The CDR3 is CASSLEGLGSPLHF. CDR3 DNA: TGCGCCAGCAGCTTGGAAGGGTTGGGTTCACCCCTCCACTTT.

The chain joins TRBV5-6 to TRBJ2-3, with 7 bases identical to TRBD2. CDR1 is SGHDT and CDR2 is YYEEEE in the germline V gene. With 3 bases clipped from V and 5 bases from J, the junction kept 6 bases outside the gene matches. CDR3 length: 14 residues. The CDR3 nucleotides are TGTGCCAGCAGCTATACTAGCGAGGGAGATACGCAGTATTTT. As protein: CASSYTSEGDTQYF.

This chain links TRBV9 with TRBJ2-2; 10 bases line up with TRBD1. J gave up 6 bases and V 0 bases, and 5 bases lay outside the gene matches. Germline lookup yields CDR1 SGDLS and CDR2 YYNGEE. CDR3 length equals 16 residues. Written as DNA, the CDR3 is TGTGCCAGCAGCGTAGGACAGGGGGCGTTCGCCGGGGAGCTGTTTTTT. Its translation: CASSVGQGAFAGELFF.

The CDR3 region has the DNA TGTGCCAGCAGGGAAGGGGGCAGAGATAGTGGCTACACCTTC. It specifies CASREGGRDSGYTF. This chain joins TRBV5-6 and TRBJ1-2; 7 positions match TRBD1. V dropped 5 bases and J dropped 7; count of bases not matched to a gene: 11. The CDR3 is 14 amino acids. Germline CDR1 SGHDT, CDR2 YYEEEE.

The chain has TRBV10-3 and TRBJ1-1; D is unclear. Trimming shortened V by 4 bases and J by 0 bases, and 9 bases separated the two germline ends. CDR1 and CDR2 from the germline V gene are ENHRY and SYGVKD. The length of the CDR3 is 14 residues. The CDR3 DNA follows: TGTGCCATCAGTGGAAGCAGCATGAACACTGAAGCTTTCTTT. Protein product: CAISGSSMNTEAFF.

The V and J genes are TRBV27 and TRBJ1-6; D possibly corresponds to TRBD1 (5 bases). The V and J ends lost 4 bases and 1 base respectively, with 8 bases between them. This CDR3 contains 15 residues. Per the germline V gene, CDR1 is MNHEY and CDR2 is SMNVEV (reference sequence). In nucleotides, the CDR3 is TGTGCCAGCAGTTCCAGGGAATCCTATAATTCACCCCTCCACTTT. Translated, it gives CASSSRESYNSPLHF.

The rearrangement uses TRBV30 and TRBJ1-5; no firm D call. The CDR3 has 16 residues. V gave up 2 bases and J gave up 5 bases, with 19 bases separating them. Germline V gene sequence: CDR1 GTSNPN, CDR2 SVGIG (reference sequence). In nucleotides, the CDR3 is TGTGCCTGGAGTCCCCGGGGAATCCCAGCCCATCAGCCCCAGCATTTT. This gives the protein CAWSPRGIPAHQPQHF.

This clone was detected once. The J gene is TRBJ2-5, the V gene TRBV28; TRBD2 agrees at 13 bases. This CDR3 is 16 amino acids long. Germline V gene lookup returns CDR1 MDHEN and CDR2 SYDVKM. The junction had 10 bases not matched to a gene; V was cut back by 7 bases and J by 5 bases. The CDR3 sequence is CASTLRTSGSGETQYF. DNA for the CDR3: TGTGCCAGCACCCTAAGGACTAGCGGGAGTGGTGAGACCCAGTACTTC.

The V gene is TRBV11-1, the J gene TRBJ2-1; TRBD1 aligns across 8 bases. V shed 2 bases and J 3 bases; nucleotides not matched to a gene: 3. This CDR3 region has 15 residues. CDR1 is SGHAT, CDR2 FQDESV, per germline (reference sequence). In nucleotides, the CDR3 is TGTGCCAGCAGCTTACCAGGGGGCCACTACAATGAGCAGTTCTTC. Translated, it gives CASSLPGGHYNEQFF. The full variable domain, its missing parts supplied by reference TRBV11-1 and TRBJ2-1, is EAEVAQSPRYKITEKSQAVAFWCDPISGHATLYWYRQILGQGPELLVQFQDESVVDDSQLPKDRFSAERLKGVDSTLKIQPAELGDSAMYLCASSLPGGHYNEQFFGPGTRLTVL.

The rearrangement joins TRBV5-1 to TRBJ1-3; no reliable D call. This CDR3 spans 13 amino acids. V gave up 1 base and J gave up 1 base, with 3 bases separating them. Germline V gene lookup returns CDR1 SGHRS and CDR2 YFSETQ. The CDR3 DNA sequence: TGCGCCAGCAGCTTGATATCTGGAAACACCATATATTTT. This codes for CASSLISGNTIYF.

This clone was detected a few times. The CDR3 DNA is TGTGCCAGCAGCGTAGTGGGACCGAACAATGAGCAGTTCTTC. Its protein product is CASSVVGPNNEQFF. J is TRBJ2-1 and V is TRBV9, with D tentatively TRBD1 or TRBD2 (5 bases each). The CDR3 has 14 amino acids. V was clipped by 0 bases and J by 5 bases, with 9 bases between them. Per the germline V gene, CDR1 is SGDLS and CDR2 is YYNGEE.

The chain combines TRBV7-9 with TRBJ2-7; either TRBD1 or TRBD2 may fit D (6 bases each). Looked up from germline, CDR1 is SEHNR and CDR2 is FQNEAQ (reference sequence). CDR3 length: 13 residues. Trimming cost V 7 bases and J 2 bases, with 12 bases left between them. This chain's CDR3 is CASKPGAAYEQYF. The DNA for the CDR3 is TGTGCCAGCAAGCCGGGGGCGGCCTACGAGCAGTACTTC.

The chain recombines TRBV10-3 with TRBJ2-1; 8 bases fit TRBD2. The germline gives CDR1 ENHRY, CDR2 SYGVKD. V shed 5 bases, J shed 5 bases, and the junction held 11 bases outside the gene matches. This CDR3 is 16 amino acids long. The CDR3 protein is CAISSTTAGVDNEQFF. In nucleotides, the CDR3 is TGTGCCATCAGTTCTACCACAGCGGGAGTAGACAATGAGCAGTTCTTC.

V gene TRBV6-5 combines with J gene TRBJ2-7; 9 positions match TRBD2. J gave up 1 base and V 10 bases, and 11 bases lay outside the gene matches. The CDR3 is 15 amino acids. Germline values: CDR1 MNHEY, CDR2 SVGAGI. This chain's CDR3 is CATTRGLAGSYEQYF. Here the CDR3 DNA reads TGTGCCACCACTCGAGGGCTAGCGGGGTCCTACGAGCAGTACTTC.

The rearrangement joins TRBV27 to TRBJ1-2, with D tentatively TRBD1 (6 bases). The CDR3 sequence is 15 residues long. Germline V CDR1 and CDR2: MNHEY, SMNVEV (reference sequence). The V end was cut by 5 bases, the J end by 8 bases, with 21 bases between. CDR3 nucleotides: TGTGCCAGCAGTCATAGGGGGGGAGCTCCTTTAGGCTACACCTTC. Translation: CASSHRGGAPLGYTF.

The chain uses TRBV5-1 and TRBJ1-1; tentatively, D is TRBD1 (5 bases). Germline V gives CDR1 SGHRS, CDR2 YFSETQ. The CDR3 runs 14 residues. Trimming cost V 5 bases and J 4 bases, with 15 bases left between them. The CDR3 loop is CASSPAGTGTEAFF. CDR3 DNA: TGCGCCAGCAGTCCCGCAGGGACGGGCACTGAAGCTTTCTTT.

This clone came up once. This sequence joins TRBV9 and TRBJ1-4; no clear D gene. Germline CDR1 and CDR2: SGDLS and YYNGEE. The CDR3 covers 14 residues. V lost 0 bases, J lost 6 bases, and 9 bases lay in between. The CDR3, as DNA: TGTGCCAGCAGCGTAGGCTCGGGATATGAAAAACTGTTTTTT. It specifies CASSVGSGYEKLFF. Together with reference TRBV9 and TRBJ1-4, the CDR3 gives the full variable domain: DSGVTQTPKHLITATGQRVTLRCSPRSGDLSVYWYQQSLDQGLQFLIQYYNGEERAKGNILERFSAQQFPDLHSELNLSSLELGDSALYFCASSVGSGYEKLFFGSGTQLSVL.

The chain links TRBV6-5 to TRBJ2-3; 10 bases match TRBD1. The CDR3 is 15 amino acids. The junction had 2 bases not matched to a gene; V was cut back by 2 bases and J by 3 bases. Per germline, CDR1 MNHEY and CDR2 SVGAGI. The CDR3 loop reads CASSYGQGGTDTQYF. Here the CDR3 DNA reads TGTGCCAGCAGTTACGGACAGGGGGGGACAGATACGCAGTATTTT.

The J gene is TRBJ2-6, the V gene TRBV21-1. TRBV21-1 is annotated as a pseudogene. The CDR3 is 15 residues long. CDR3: CASRGKSSGANVLTF. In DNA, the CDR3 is TGTGCCAGCAGGGGAAAGAGCTCTGGGGCCAACGTCCTGACTTTC.